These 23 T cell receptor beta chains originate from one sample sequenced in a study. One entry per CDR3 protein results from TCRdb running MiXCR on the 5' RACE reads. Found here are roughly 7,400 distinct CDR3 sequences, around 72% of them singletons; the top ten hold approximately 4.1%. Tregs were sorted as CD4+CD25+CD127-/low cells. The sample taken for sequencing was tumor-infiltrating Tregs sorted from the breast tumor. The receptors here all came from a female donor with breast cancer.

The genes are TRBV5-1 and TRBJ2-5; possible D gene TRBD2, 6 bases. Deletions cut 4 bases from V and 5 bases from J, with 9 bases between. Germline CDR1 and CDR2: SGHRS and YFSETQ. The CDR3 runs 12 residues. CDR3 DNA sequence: TGCGCCAGCAGCATGGAGGGGGAGACCCAGTACTTC. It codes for CASSMEGETQYF.

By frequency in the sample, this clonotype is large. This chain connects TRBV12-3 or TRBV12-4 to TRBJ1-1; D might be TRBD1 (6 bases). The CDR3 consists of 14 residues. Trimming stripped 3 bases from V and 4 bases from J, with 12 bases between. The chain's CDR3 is CASSFPGALTEAFF. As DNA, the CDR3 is TGTGCCAGCAGTTTTCCGGGGGCGCTCACTGAAGCTTTCTTT.

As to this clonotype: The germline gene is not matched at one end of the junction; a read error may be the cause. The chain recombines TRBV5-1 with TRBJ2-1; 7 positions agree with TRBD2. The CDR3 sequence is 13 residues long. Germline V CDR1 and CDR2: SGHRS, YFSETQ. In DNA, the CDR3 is TGCGCCGGCAGCCCGGGAGGACGCGATGAGCAGTTCTTC. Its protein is CAGSPGGRDEQFF.

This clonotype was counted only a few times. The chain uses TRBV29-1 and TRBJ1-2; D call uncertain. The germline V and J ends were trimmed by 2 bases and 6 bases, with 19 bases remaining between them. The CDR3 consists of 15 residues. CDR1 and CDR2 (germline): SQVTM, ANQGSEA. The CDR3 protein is CSVEPRLSRAHGYTF. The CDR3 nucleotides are TGCAGCGTTGAACCCAGGTTGTCTAGGGCGCATGGCTACACCTTC.

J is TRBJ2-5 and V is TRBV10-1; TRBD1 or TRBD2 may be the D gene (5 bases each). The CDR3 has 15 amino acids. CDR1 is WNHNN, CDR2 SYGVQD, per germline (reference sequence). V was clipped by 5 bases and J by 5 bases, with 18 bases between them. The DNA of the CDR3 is TGCGCCAGCAGTACAGCGGCTCCAGGGACGGAGACCCAGTACTTC. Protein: CASSTAAPGTETQYF.

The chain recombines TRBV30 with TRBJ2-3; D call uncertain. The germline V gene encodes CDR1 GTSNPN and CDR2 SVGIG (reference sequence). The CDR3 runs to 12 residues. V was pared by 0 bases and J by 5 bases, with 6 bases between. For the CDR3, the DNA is TGTGCCTGGAGTGTATTGGGAGATACGCAGTATTTT. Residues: CAWSVLGDTQYF.

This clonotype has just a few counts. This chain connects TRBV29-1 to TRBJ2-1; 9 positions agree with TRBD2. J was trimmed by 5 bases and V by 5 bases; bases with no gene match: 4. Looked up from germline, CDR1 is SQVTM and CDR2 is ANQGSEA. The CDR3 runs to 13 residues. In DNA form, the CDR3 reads TGCAGCGTTCGACGGACTAGCGACAATGAGCAGTTCTTC. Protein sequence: CSVRRTSDNEQFF.

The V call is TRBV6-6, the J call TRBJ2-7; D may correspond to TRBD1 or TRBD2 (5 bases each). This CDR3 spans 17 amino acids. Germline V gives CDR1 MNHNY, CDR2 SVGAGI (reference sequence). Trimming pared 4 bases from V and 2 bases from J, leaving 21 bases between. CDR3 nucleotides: TGTGCCAGCAGTTCGGGGACGGCCCCTCCAACTACCTACGAGCAGTACTTC. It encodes CASSSGTAPPTTYEQYF.

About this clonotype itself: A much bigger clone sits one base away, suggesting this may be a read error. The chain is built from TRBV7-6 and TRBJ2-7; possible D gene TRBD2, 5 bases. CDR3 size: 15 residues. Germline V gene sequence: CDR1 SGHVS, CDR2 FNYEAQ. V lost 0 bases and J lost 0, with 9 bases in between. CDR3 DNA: TGTGCCAGCAGCTTAGCCCCCGGGAACTCCTACGAGCAGTACTTC. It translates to CASSLAPGNSYEQYF.

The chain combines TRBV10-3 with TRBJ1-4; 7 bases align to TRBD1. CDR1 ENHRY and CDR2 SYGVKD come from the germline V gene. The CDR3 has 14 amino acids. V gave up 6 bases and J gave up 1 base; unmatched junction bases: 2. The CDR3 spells CAIRGTETNEKLFF. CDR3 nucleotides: TGTGCCATCAGAGGGACAGAAACTAATGAAAAACTGTTTTTT.

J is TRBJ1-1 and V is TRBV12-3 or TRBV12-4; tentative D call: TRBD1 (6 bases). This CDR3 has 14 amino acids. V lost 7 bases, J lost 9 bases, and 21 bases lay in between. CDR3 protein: CASNIEGVSTKAFF. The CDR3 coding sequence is TGTGCCAGCAACATAGAGGGGGTCTCGACTAAAGCTTTCTTT.

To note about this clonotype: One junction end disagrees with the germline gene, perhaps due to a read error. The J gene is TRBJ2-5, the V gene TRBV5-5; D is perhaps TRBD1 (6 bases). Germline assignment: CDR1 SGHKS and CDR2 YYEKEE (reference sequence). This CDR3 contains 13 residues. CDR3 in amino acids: CASSFQGSETQYF. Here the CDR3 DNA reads TGTGCTAGCAGCTTTCAGGGGTCAGAGACCCAGTACTTC.

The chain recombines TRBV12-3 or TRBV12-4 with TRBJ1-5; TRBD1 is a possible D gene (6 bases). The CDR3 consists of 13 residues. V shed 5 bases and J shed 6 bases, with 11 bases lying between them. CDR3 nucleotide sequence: TGTGCCAGCAGTCAGGGGTGGGGTCAGCCCCAGCATTTT. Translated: CASSQGWGQPQHF.

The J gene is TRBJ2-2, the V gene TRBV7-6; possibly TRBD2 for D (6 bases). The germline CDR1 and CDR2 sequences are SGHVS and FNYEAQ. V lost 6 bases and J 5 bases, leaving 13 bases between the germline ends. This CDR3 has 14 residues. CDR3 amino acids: CASSRLVNTGELFF. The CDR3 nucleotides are TGTGCCAGCAGTCGACTAGTTAATACCGGGGAGCTGTTTTTT.

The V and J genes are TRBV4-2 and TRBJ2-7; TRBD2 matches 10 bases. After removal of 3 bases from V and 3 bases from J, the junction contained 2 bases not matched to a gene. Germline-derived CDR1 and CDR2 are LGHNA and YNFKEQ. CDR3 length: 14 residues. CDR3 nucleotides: TGTGCCAGCAGCCAGTTAGCGGGGGGCTACGAGCAGTACTTC. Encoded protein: CASSQLAGGYEQYF.

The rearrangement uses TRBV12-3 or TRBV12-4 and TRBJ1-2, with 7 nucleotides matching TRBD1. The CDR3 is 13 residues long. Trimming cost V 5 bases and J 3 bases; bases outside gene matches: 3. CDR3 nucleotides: TGTGCCAGCAGTCCCGGGACAGACTATGGCTACACCTTC. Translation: CASSPGTDYGYTF.

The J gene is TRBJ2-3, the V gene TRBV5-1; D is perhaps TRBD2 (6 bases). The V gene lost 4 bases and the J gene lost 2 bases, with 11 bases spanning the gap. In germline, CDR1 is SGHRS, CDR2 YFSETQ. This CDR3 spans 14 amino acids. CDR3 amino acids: CASSISGTTDTQYF. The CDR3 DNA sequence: TGCGCCAGCAGCATTAGCGGCACCACAGATACGCAGTATTTT.

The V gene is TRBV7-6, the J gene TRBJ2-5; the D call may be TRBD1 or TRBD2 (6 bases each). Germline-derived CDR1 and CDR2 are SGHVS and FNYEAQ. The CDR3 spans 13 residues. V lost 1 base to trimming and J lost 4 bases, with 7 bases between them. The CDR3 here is CASSLEGGETQYF. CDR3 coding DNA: TGTGCCAGCAGCTTAGAGGGGGGAGAGACCCAGTACTTC.

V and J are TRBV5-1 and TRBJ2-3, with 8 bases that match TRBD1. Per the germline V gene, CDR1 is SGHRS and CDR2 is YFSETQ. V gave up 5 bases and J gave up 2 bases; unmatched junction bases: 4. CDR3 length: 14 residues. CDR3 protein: CASRDRAPTDTQYF. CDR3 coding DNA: TGCGCCAGCAGGGACAGGGCACCCACAGATACGCAGTATTTT.

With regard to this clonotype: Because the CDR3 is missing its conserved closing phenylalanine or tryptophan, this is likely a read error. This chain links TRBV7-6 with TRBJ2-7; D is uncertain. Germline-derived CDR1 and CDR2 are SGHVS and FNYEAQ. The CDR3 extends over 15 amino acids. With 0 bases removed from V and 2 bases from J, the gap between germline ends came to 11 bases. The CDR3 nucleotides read TGTGCCAGCAGCTTAGCGCCGGGTCAGACCTACGAGCAGTACCTC. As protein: CASSLAPGQTYEQYL.

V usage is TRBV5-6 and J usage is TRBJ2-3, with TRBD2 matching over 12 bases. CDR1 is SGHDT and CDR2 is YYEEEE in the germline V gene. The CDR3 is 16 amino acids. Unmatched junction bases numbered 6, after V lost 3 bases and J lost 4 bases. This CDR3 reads CASSYRLAGAADTQYF. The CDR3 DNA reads TGTGCCAGCAGCTACAGACTAGCGGGAGCCGCAGATACGCAGTATTTT. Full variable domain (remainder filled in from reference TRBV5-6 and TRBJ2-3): DAGVTQSPTHLIKTRGQQVTLRCSPKSGHDTVSWYQQALGQGPQFIFQYYEEEERQRGNFPDRFSGHQFPNYSSELNVNALLLGDSALYLCASSYRLAGAADTQYFGPGTRLTVL.

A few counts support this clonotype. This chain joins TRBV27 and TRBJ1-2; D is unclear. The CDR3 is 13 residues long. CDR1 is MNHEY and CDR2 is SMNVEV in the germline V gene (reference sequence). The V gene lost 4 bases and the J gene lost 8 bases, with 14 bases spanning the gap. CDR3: CASSSGPFWGYTF. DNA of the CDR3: TGTGCCAGCAGTTCCGGCCCCTTTTGGGGCTACACCTTC.

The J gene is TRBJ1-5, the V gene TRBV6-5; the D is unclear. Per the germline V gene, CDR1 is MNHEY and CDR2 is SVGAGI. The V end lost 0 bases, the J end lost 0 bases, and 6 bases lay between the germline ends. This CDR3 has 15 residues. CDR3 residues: CASSYSAGSNQPQHF. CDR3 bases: TGTGCCAGCAGTTACTCGGCCGGTAGCAATCAGCCCCAGCATTTT.